A single sample is the source of the 9 T cell receptor beta chains below, sequenced in a study of CD8 T cells in Susac syndrome. Random hexamers were used to reverse transcribe an amount of about 0.45 to 1 ug RNA. TCRdb re-analysed the immunoSEQ multiplex PCR reads in MiXCR, keeping a single row per CDR3 protein. In the table there are about 120,000 distinct CDR3 sequences, 90% to 95% of which are singletons. Sequencing was performed on CD8+ T cells from PBMCs. The receptors stem from a human donor with Susac syndrome.

This clonotype appeared a few times. This sequence joins TRBV7-2 and TRBJ2-1, with 7 bases lining up with TRBD2. The CDR3 spans 17 residues. Germline lookup yields CDR1 SGHTA and CDR2 FQGNSA. The ends lost 5 bases at V and 5 bases at J; junction bases unmatched: 15. The CDR3 loop reads CASSKRTSGDINNEQFF. The CDR3 nucleotides are TGTGCCAGCAGCAAGAGGACGAGCGGGGATATCAACAATGAGCAGTTCTTC.

This chain links TRBV25-1 with TRBJ1-5; D gene uncertain. This CDR3 has 14 amino acids. The V and J ends lost 3 bases and 2 bases respectively, with 8 bases between them. The germline CDR1 and CDR2 sequences are MGHDK and SYGVNS. CDR3: CASSDSGGNQPQHF. CDR3 DNA: TGTGCCAGCAGTGATTCGGGAGGCAATCAGCCCCAGCATTTT.

J is TRBJ2-5 and V is TRBV6-2 or TRBV6-3; possibly TRBD1 for D (5 bases). The CDR3 is 13 residues long. V was trimmed by 2 bases and J by 7 bases, leaving 11 bases between them. Germline loops: CDR1 MNHEY, CDR2 SVGEGT. The CDR3 nucleotides are TGTGCCAGCAGTTACGGGGCTGAAGGGACCCAGTACTTC. Its protein is CASSYGAEGTQYF.

The V and J genes are TRBV6-5 and TRBJ1-1; D is unclear. The germline V gene encodes CDR1 MNHEY and CDR2 SVGAGI. The CDR3 consists of 12 residues. Trimming pared 4 bases from V and 4 bases from J, leaving 7 bases between. The CDR3 spells CASSLAGTEAFF. The CDR3 DNA is TGTGCCAGCAGTTTGGCGGGCACTGAAGCTTTCTTT.

This clonotype appeared a single time. The genes are TRBV28 and TRBJ2-5; D ambiguous. Germline V lookup: CDR1 MDHEN, CDR2 SYDVKM. Deletions cut 6 bases from V and 10 bases from J, with 18 bases between. CDR3 length equals 13 residues. In nucleotides, the CDR3 is TGTGCCAGCAGCTCCCCTACCACGGGTGTCCAGTACTTC. Protein: CASSSPTTGVQYF.

V and J are TRBV15 and TRBJ2-2; D tentatively fits TRBD1 or TRBD2 (5 bases each). Per germline, CDR1 LNHNV and CDR2 YYDKDF (reference sequence). Trimming took off 1 base at V and 0 bases at J, with 9 bases between the two ends. The CDR3 length is 16 residues. CDR3 DNA sequence: TGTGCCACCAGCAGAGCGCAGGGAGCGAACACCGGGGAGCTGTTTTTT. This codes for CATSRAQGANTGELFF.

This chain joins TRBV5-1 and TRBJ2-5; TRBD2 matches 10 bases. The CDR3 runs 15 residues. V shed 4 bases, J shed 5 bases, and the junction held 8 bases outside the gene matches. Germline CDR1 and CDR2: SGHRS and YFSETQ. CDR3 nucleotide sequence: TGCGCCAGCAGCCATACTAGCGGGGAGGCCGAGACCCAGTACTTC. Encoded protein: CASSHTSGEAETQYF.

The CDR3 sequence is CASSLKGTEAFF. Here the CDR3 DNA reads TGTGCCAGCAGTTTAAAGGGTACTGAAGCTTTCTTT. The chain carries TRBV27 and TRBJ1-1; D is unclear. CDR3 length: 12 residues. The V and J ends lost 2 bases and 5 bases respectively, with 6 bases between them. Germline lookup yields CDR1 MNHEY and CDR2 SMNVEV (reference sequence).

The chain carries TRBV6-1 and TRBJ2-7; perhaps TRBD1 as D (6 bases). The CDR3 is 16 residues long. Deletions cut 5 bases from V and 3 bases from J, with 20 bases between. The germline V gene encodes CDR1 MNHNS and CDR2 SASEGT. The CDR3 reads CASSPNPLQGLYEQYF. As DNA, the CDR3 is TGTGCCAGCAGTCCGAACCCCCTACAGGGCCTCTACGAGCAGTACTTC.